This T cell receptor beta chain was recorded in a study of blood T cell repertoires in COVID-19. Study-level information: COVID-19 samples from acute and convalescent phases originated in the United States, Italy and Spain.

Using immunoSEQ multiplex PCR, the repertoire was profiled, and TCRdb retains in-frame clones only, with some absent. The sample comprises 250,000 or so clones, over 75% of which are singletons, and approximately 2% rests with the top ten. Only one count was recorded for this clone. Recruits, aged roughly 18 to 100 years, lived in around 24 US areas. This CDR3 contains 15 residues. Germline assignment: CDR1 KGHSH and CDR2 LQKENI. Trimming removed 3 bases from V and 4 bases from J, with 15 bases in between. The V and J genes are TRBV18 and TRBJ1-1; D may be TRBD1 (6 bases). The sequenced sample consisted of PBMCs or T cells enriched from blood (not recorded which). The source of this sequence is a woman aged 45-59 years who had recovered from COVID-19. CDR3 in DNA: TGTGCCAGCTCACCCGGACAGCCGAGTATCACTGAAGCTTTCTTT. As protein: CASSPGQPSITEAFF.